One sample yielded the 7 T cell receptor beta chains listed below, sequenced in a study of blood T cell repertoires in COVID-19. Measured with immunoSEQ multiplex PCR; TCRdb has only the in-frame clones, and not every one. Of fewer than 85,000 clones in the sample, roughly four fifths were seen once. Sequenced input: peripheral blood. The source of these receptors is a woman of 80 years or more with active or convalescent COVID-19.

The chain couples TRBV2 to TRBJ1-1; 8 bases align to TRBD1. Germline V gene data show CDR1 as SNHLY and CDR2 as FYNNEI. CDR3 length equals 16 residues. J gave up 1 base and V 8 bases, and 12 bases lay outside the gene matches. The CDR3 spells CASEPVGGTGNTEAFF. The CDR3 DNA is TGTGCCAGCGAGCCCGTAGGAGGGACAGGGAACACTGAAGCTTTCTTT.

This chain's CDR3 is CASSLAPRTGNTDTQYF. CDR3 DNA sequence: TGCGCCAGCAGCTTGGCCCCACGGACAGGTAACACAGATACGCAGTATTTT. The chain uses TRBV5-1 and TRBJ2-3, with 7 bases aligning to TRBD1. The V and J ends lost 0 bases and 2 bases, in that order; junction bases with no gene match: 9. Germline CDR1 SGHRS, CDR2 YFSETQ. This CDR3 contains 17 residues. The whole variable domain, filled in from reference TRBV5-1 and TRBJ2-3, reads KAGVTQTPRYLIKTRGQQVTLSCSPISGHRSVSWYQQTPGQGLQFLFEYFSETQRNKGNFPGRFSGRQFSNSRSEMNVSTLELGDSALYLCASSLAPRTGNTDTQYFGPGTRLTVL.

The chain recombines TRBV2 with TRBJ2-3, with 8 positions matching TRBD1. The length of the CDR3 is 13 residues. V shed 11 bases and J 6 bases; nucleotides not matched to a gene: 10. In germline, CDR1 is SNHLY, CDR2 FYNNEI. The CDR3 loop reads CAGDRGQVDTQYF. For the CDR3, the DNA is TGTGCCGGCGACAGGGGTCAAGTGGATACGCAGTATTTT.

As for this clone: The junction does not match germline at one end; this may be a read error. The chain uses TRBV6-1 and TRBJ2-1; no clear D gene. The CDR3 runs to 14 residues. Germline CDR1 is MNHNS and CDR2 is SASEGT. This CDR3 reads CASSEDPSSDEQFF. The DNA of the CDR3 is TGTGCCAGCAGCGAAGACCCGTCGTCGGATGAGCAGTTCTTC.

The chain joins TRBV5-6 to TRBJ1-3; possibly TRBD1 for D (5 bases). This CDR3 region has 16 residues. Germline lookup yields CDR1 SGHDT and CDR2 YYEEEE. The V gene lost 4 bases and the J gene lost 1 base, with 15 bases spanning the gap. The CDR3 reads CASSGRGGVSGNTIYF. The CDR3 bases are TGTGCCAGCAGCGGCCGTGGAGGGGTTTCTGGAAACACCATATATTTT.

A few counts support this clone. J is TRBJ2-3 and V is TRBV27; the match to TRBD1 covers 9 bases. After removal of 7 bases from V and 8 bases from J, the junction contained 4 bases not matched to a gene. The CDR3 runs to 12 residues. The V gene's germline CDR1 is MNHEY and CDR2 SMNVEV (reference sequence). DNA for the CDR3: TGTGCCAGCAACCAGGACAGGGGTACGCAGTATTTT. Its translation is CASNQDRGTQYF.

The rearrangement uses TRBV27 and TRBJ1-2; the D gene is possibly TRBD1 (5 bases). This CDR3 is 13 amino acids long. Germline loops: CDR1 MNHEY, CDR2 SMNVEV (reference sequence). The germline V and J ends were trimmed by 3 bases and 4 bases, with 9 bases remaining between them. As DNA, the CDR3 is TGTGCCAGCAGTTTTCGGGACTTCTATGGCTACACCTTC. Protein product: CASSFRDFYGYTF.